This TCR beta chain came from a study of blood T cell repertoires in COVID-19. At the level of the study: The study drew acute and convalescent COVID-19 samples from the United States, Italy and Spain. T cells, B-cell-depleted T cells, or PBMCs supplied cDNA or gDNA.

This CDR3 has 13 amino acids. V lost 3 bases and J lost 7; bases outside the gene matches: 5. Germline V gene data show CDR1 as MNHEY and CDR2 as SMNVEV (reference sequence). As handled by the study authors: Nucleated cell counts were estimated from reference gene primer amplification. Measured with immunoSEQ multiplex PCR; TCRdb has only the in-frame clones, and not every one. V, J and clone size are those of that table, while D and trimming were read from the DNA. The sample yields over 60,000 clones, 90% seen once. Sample: peripheral blood. The chain employs TRBV27 and TRBJ2-7, with 8 bases lining up with TRBD1. This clonotype was obtained from an elderly woman with active or convalescent COVID-19. The CDR3 DNA sequence: TGTGCCAGCAGTTTTCCACAGGGGGGAGAGCAGTACTTC. It codes for CASSFPQGGEQYF.